This T cell receptor (beta chain) was captured by sequencing in a study of blood T cell repertoires in COVID-19. Background on the study: Samples taken during acute and convalescent COVID-19 were collected in the United States, Italy and Spain.

The CDR3 spans 14 residues. Germline V gene data show CDR1 as SGHTA and CDR2 as FQGNSA. Using immunoSEQ multiplex PCR, the repertoire was profiled, and TCRdb retains in-frame clones only, with some absent. The data contain just over 300,000 clones, 70% to 90% of them singletons. A note on this clone: A read error may account for a junction end that differs from germline.

The sample taken for sequencing was PBMCs or T cells enriched from blood (not recorded which). The receptor's source is a man younger than 40 who had recovered from COVID-19. V gene TRBV7-2 combines with J gene TRBJ2-3; 10 nucleotides align to TRBD1. Written as DNA, the CDR3 is TGTGCCAGCAGATTAGACAGGGGGCGGGATACGCAGTATTTT. Translating gives CASRLDRGRDTQYF.